Following are 8 T cell receptor beta chains from one sample sequenced in a study of T cell repertoires in cytomegalovirus infection. In TCRdb, the reads were re-called with MiXCR into one record per CDR3 protein. The sample carries fewer than 950,000 distinct CDR3 sequences, about 33% recorded once. The antigens these receptors bind are not known. The source material was cultured CD8+ T cells from PBMCs, sampled from culture after CMV antigen stimulation. The receptor set was obtained from a human donor in good health (CMV status not recorded). Some clones in this sample may be carry-over from other donors' samples.

The chain couples TRBV24-1 to TRBJ2-2; D is ambiguous. This CDR3 spans 13 amino acids. The V end lost 5 bases, the J end lost 0 bases, and 3 bases lay between the germline ends. Germline V gene data show CDR1 as KGHDR and CDR2 as SFDVKD. The CDR3 sequence is CATSGSNTGELFF. The CDR3 DNA sequence: TGTGCCACCAGTGGATCGAACACCGGGGAGCTGTTTTTT.

The chain recombines TRBV7-4 with TRBJ2-1; 10 bases are a match to TRBD2. The germline V gene has CDR1 SGHVT and CDR2 SQSDAQ. The CDR3 sequence is 13 residues long. The J segment lost 7 bases and the V segment lost 6 bases, leaving 3 bases of the junction unmatched. The CDR3 DNA reads TGTGCCAGCAGGGAACTAGCGGGGAATGAGCAGTTCTTC. Translated: CASRELAGNEQFF.

The chain is built from TRBV4-1 and TRBJ1-2; possibly TRBD1 for D (5 bases). The ends were cut back, 7 bases at V and 3 bases at J, with 9 bases in the middle. Germline values: CDR1 MGHRA, CDR2 YSYEKL. CDR3 length: 12 residues. The CDR3 sequence is CASMGEDYGYTF. The CDR3 coding sequence is TGCGCCAGCATGGGGGAGGACTATGGCTACACCTTC.

The V gene is TRBV29-1, the J gene TRBJ2-2; possible D gene TRBD2, 5 bases. The V gene lost 8 bases and the J gene lost 3 bases, with 13 bases spanning the gap. Germline loops: CDR1 SQVTM, CDR2 ANQGSEA. The CDR3 contains 13 residues. CDR3 bases: TGCAGCACCCCTTACGGGGACACCGGGGAGCTGTTTTTT. Amino acid sequence: CSTPYGDTGELFF.

V is TRBV5-4 and J is TRBJ2-7, with 11 bases matching TRBD1. The junction had 5 bases not matched to a gene; V was cut back by 4 bases and J by 2 bases. This CDR3 has 15 amino acids. CDR1 SGHNT and CDR2 YYREEE come from the germline V gene (reference sequence). The CDR3 here is CASSAGTGGPYEQYF. The CDR3 nucleotides read TGTGCCAGCAGCGCCGGGACAGGGGGACCCTACGAGCAGTACTTC. Combining the CDR3 with reference TRBV5-4 and TRBJ2-7 gives the whole variable domain ETGVTQSPTHLIKTRGQQVTLRCSSQSGHNTVSWYQQALGQGPQFIFQYYREEENGRGNFPPRFSGLQFPNYSSELNVNALELDDSALYLCASSAGTGGPYEQYFGPGTRLTVT.

In its sample, this clonotype was seen a few times. The CDR3 nucleotides read TGCAGTGCTTCCCGGGCCTCGATTTCCCCCTTTCAAGAGACCCAGTACTTC. Translation gives CSASRASISPFQETQYF. The chain links TRBV20-1 to TRBJ2-5; D remains ambiguous. The CDR3 has 17 residues. CDR1 and CDR2 from the germline V gene are DFQATT and SNEGSKA (reference sequence). The germline V and J ends were trimmed by 5 bases and 2 bases, with 24 bases remaining between them.

The gene calls are TRBV6-6 and TRBJ2-4; 7 bases are a match to TRBD1. The CDR3 covers 15 residues. Germline V gene sequence: CDR1 MNHNY, CDR2 SVGAGI (reference sequence). V dropped 7 bases and J dropped 6; count of bases not matched to a gene: 12. The CDR3 DNA is TGTGCCAGCACCCTTGACAGGGTTGAGAGAAACATTCAGTACTTC. Its translation is CASTLDRVERNIQYF.

This clonotype has only a few counts. V usage is TRBV7-2 and J usage is TRBJ2-1; weak D call: TRBD2 (6 bases). V was pared by 5 bases and J by 10 bases, with 15 bases between. The CDR3 runs to 13 residues. Germline V gives CDR1 SGHTA, CDR2 FQGNSA. The CDR3 DNA is TGTGCCAGCAGCACTAGCAACGGGCCGGAGCAGTTCTTC. As protein: CASSTSNGPEQFF.